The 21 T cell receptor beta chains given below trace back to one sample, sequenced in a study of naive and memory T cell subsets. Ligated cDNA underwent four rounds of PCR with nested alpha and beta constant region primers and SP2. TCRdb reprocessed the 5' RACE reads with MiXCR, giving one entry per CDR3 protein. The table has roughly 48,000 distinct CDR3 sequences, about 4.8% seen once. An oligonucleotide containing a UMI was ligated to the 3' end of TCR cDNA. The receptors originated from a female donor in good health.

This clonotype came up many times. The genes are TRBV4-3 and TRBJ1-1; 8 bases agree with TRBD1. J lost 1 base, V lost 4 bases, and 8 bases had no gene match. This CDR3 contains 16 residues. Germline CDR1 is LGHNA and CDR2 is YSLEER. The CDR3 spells CASSLQGEGKNTEAFF. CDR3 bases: TGCGCCAGCAGCCTACAGGGGGAGGGTAAGAACACTGAAGCTTTCTTT.

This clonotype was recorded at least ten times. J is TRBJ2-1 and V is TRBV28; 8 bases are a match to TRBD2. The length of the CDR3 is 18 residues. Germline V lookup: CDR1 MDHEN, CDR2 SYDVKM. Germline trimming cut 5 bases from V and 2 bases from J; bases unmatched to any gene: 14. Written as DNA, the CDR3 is TGTGCCAGCAGTACCGGGACTAGTGGCGGCCTGACCTACAATGAGCAGTTCTTC. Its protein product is CASSTGTSGGLTYNEQFF.

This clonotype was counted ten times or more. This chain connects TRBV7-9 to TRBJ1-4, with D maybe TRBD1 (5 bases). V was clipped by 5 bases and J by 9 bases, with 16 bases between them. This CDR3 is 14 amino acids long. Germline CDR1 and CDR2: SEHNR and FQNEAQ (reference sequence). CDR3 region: CASSRHGGEKKLFF. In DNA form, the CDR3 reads TGTGCCAGCAGCAGACATGGGGGGGAGAAAAAACTGTTTTTT.

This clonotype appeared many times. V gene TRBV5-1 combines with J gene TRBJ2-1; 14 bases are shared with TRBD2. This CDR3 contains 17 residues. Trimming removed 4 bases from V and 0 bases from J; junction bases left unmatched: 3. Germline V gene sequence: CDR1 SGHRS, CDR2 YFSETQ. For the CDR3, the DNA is TGCGCCAGCAGCCAGGGACTAGCGGGAGTCTCCTACAATGAGCAGTTCTTC. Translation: CASSQGLAGVSYNEQFF.

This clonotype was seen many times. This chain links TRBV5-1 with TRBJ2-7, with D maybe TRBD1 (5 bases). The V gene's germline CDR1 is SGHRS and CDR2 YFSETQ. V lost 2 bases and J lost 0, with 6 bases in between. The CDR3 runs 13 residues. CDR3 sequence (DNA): TGCGCCAGCAGCTTCGACAGCTCCTACGAGCAGTACTTC. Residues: CASSFDSSYEQYF.

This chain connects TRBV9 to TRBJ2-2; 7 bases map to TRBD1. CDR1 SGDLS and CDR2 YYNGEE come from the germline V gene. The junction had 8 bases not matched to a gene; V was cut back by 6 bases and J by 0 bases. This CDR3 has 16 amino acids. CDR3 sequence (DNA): TGTGCCAGCAACATGGTGGGACAGTCGAACACCGGGGAGCTGTTTTTT. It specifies CASNMVGQSNTGELFF.

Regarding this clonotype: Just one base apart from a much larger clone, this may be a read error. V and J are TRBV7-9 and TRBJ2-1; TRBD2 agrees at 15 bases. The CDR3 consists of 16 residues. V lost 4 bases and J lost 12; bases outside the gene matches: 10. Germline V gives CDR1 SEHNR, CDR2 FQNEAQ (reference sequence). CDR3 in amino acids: CASSSGLAGGFSGQFF. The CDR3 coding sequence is TGTGCCAGCAGCTCCGGACTAGCGGGAGGGTTTAGTGGGCAGTTCTTC.

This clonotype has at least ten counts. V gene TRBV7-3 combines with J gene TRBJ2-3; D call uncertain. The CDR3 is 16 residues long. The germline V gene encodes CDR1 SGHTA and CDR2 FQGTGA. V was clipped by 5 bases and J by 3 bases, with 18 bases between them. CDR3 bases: TGTGCCAGCAGCCCGAACAGACCCAAGAAAACAGATACGCAGTATTTT. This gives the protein CASSPNRPKKTDTQYF.

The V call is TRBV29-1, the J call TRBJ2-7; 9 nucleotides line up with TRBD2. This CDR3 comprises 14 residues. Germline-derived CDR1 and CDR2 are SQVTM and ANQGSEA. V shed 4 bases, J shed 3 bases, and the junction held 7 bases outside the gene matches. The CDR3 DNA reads TGCAGCGTTGTTAGGCTAGCGGGGAACTACGAGCAGTACTTC. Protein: CSVVRLAGNYEQYF.

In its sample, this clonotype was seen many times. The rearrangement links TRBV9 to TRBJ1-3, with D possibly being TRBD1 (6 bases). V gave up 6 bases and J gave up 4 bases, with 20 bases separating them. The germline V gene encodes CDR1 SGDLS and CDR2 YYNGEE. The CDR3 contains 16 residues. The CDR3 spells CASTAWGGLRGNTIYF. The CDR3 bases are TGTGCCAGCACGGCCTGGGGGGGCCTTCGGGGAAACACCATATATTTT.

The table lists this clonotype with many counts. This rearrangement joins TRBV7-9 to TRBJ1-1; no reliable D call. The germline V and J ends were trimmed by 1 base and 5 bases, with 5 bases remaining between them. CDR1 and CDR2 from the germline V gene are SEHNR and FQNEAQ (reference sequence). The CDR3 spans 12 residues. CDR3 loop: CASSLGRTEAFF. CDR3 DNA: TGTGCCAGCAGCTTAGGGAGGACTGAAGCTTTCTTT.

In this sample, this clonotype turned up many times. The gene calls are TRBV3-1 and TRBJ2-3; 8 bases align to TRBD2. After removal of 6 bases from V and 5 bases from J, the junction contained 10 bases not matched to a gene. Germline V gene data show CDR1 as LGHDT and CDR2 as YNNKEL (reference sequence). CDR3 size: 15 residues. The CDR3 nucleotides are TGTGCCAGCAGAACCGGGACTAGGAGGGGAGATACGCAGTATTTT. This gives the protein CASRTGTRRGDTQYF.

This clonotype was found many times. CDR3 DNA sequence: TGCGCCAGCAGCCTGCATATCCTAAGGGACAGGGGAGGCTATGGCTACACCTTC. Translation: CASSLHILRDRGGYGYTF. J is TRBJ1-2 and V is TRBV5-1, with 10 bases identical to TRBD1. The V segment lost 4 bases and the J segment 4 bases; nucleotides outside the gene matches: 16. This CDR3 has 18 residues. CDR1 and CDR2 from the germline V gene are SGHRS and YFSETQ. Full variable domain (remainder filled in from reference TRBV5-1 and TRBJ1-2): KAGVTQTPRYLIKTRGQQVTLSCSPISGHRSVSWYQQTPGQGLQFLFEYFSETQRNKGNFPGRFSGRQFSNSRSEMNVSTLELGDSALYLCASSLHILRDRGGYGYTFGSGTRLTVV.

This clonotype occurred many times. The CDR3 protein is CASSFRQNGPFNEQFF. The CDR3 DNA follows: TGTGCCAGCAGCTTCCGACAGAATGGGCCCTTCAATGAGCAGTTCTTC. The chain is built from TRBV7-3 and TRBJ2-1, with a possible D match to TRBD1 (5 bases). Deletions cut 3 bases from V and 6 bases from J, with 18 bases between. Germline CDR1 is SGHTA and CDR2 is FQGTGA. The length of the CDR3 is 16 residues.

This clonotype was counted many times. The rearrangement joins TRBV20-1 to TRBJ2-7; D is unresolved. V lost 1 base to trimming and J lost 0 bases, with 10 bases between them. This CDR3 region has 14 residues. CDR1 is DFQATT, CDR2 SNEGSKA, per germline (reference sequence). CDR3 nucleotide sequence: TGCAGTGCTAGAGGCCGCTGGTTCTCCTACGAGCAGTACTTC. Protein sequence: CSARGRWFSYEQYF.

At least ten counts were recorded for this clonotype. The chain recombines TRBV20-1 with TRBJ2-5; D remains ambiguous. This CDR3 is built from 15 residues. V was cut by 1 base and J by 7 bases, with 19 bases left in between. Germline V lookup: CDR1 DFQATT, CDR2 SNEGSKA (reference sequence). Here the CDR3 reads CSARVLAAGLWTQYF. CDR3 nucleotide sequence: TGCAGTGCTAGAGTGTTGGCAGCCGGCCTGTGGACCCAGTACTTC.

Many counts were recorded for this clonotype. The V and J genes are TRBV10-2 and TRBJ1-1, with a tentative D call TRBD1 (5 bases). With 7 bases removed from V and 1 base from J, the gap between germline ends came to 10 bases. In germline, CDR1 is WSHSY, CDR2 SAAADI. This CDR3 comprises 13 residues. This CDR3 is CASKTTANTEAFF. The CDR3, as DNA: TGCGCCAGCAAAACGACAGCGAACACTGAAGCTTTCTTT.

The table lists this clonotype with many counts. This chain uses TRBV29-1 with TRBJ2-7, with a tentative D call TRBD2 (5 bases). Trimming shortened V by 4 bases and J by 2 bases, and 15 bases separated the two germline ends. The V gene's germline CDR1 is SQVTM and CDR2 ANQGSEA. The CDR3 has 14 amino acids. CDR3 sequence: CSVGWTARTYEQYF. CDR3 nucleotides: TGCAGCGTTGGCTGGACTGCACGAACCTACGAGCAGTACTTC.

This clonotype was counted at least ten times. The CDR3 loop is CASSSRTSEFRNEQFF. DNA of the CDR3: TGCGCCAGCAGCTCAAGGACTAGCGAGTTTCGTAATGAGCAGTTCTTC. This rearrangement joins TRBV5-1 to TRBJ2-1, with TRBD2 matching 9 bases. Losses at the gene ends were 3 bases for V and 7 bases for J; bases not matched to a gene: 11. CDR3 size: 16 residues. CDR1 and CDR2 (germline): SGHRS, YFSETQ.

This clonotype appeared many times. In DNA, the CDR3 is TGCAGCGTTCCCACCGGAGGGCAGCCGAACACTGAAGCTTTCTTT. This encodes CSVPTGGQPNTEAFF. The V and J genes are TRBV29-1 and TRBJ1-1, with no clear D. This CDR3 spans 15 amino acids. CDR1 SQVTM and CDR2 ANQGSEA come from the germline V gene. Trimming removed 5 bases from V and 1 base from J, with 17 bases in between. Complete variable domain (other parts from reference TRBV29-1 and TRBJ1-1): SAVISQKPSRDICQRGTSLTIQCQVDSQVTMMFWYRQQPGQSLTLIATANQGSEATYESGFVIDKFPISRPNLTFSTLTVSNMSPEDSSIYLCSVPTGGQPNTEAFFGQGTRLTVV.

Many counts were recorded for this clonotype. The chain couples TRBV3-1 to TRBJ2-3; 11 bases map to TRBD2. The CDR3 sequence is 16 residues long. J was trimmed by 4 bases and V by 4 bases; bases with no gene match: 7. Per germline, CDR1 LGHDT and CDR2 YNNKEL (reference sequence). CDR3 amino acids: CASSPPLSGRADTQYF. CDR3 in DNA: TGTGCCAGCAGCCCCCCCCTTAGCGGGAGGGCAGATACGCAGTATTTT.